Reported below is one TCR beta chain. Its cognate antigen is unknown. These data come from a study of response to subunit inactivated influenza vaccine. Study outcomes and limitations: That few new T cells are recruited by each seasonal influenza vaccination was the authors' suggestion.

TCRdb re-called the RT-PCR reads through MiXCR, storing one row per CDR3 protein. The sample gives approximately 700,000 distinct CDR3 sequences, around 14% of which show up once; around 10% is in the top ten. V was clipped by 8 bases and J by 9 bases, with 22 bases between them. This CDR3 has 15 residues. V usage is TRBV12-3 or TRBV12-4 and J usage is TRBJ2-2, with a possible D match to TRBD2 (6 bases). The sequence was collected from a man over 45 who received an inactivated influenza vaccine. The material sequenced was PBMCs from blood, taken less than 13 days after vaccination. The CDR3, as DNA: TGTGCCAGCTGGCCGTCCGGGACGGAGGGCCGGGAGCTGTTTTTT. This codes for CASWPSGTEGRELFF.